The 9 T cell receptor beta chains reported below all come from one sample, sequenced in a study of T-cell reconstitution after alpha-beta-depleted transplantation in children. Preparation of the TCRbeta library used unique molecular identifiers. TCRdb re-derived calls from the PCR reads in MiXCR, one entry per CDR3 protein. The data show 200,000 to 250,000 distinct CDR3 sequences, about a tenth seen once. The material was PBMCs from the stem cell graft donor, obtained from the stem cell graft. These receptors all stem from a human donor who donated a stem cell graft to a child with acute lymphoblastic leukemia.

This clonotype was found a few times. The chain joins TRBV5-1 to TRBJ2-5; D ambiguous. The CDR3 length is 14 residues. The germline V gene encodes CDR1 SGHRS and CDR2 YFSETQ. V shed 1 base and J shed 4 bases, with 11 bases lying between them. The CDR3 sequence is CASSLFPGGETQYF. The CDR3 coding sequence is TGCGCCAGCAGCTTGTTCCCGGGCGGAGAGACCCAGTACTTC.

In this sample, this clonotype turned up many times. The chain uses TRBV6-5 and TRBJ1-1; D gene ambiguous. V dropped 2 bases and J dropped 1 base, with 8 bases sitting between them. The CDR3 spans 14 residues. Looked up from germline, CDR1 is MNHEY and CDR2 is SVGAGI. The CDR3 DNA sequence: TGTGCCAGCAGTTACAGGGATACGAACACTGAAGCTTTCTTT. Its translation is CASSYRDTNTEAFF.

The rearrangement links TRBV6-6 to TRBJ2-3; tentatively, D is TRBD2 (5 bases). Per germline, CDR1 MNHNY and CDR2 SVGAGI (reference sequence). The CDR3 has 13 amino acids. Trimming took 7 bases from V and 7 from J, leaving 15 bases between them. CDR3 region: CASTEERENTQYF. CDR3 in DNA: TGTGCCAGCACAGAGGAGAGGGAGAATACGCAGTATTTT.

This clonotype was picked up a small number of times. The genes are TRBV20-1 and TRBJ2-1; D gene ambiguous. The length of the CDR3 is 16 residues. Germline V gene sequence: CDR1 DFQATT, CDR2 SNEGSKA (reference sequence). Between the trimmed V and J ends, which lost 2 bases and 0 bases, there was a span of 14 bases. Written as DNA, the CDR3 is TGCAGTGCTAGACCCGAGCTAGGCCTCTCCTACAATGAGCAGTTCTTC. Translating it yields CSARPELGLSYNEQFF.

The V and J genes are TRBV11-1 and TRBJ1-2; no reliable D call. The germline gives CDR1 SGHAT, CDR2 FQDESV (reference sequence). The CDR3 runs to 13 residues. The ends were cut back, 0 bases at V and 9 bases at J, with 11 bases in the middle. The CDR3 DNA follows: TGTGCCAGCAGCTTAGCCGGATACGATTGCTACACCTTC. Encoded protein: CASSLAGYDCYTF.

There are a few counts of this clonotype. This chain connects TRBV20-1 to TRBJ2-3; D is uncertain. The CDR3 contains 15 residues. CDR1 is DFQATT and CDR2 is SNEGSKA in the germline V gene (reference sequence). V gave up 6 bases and J gave up 4 bases, with 20 bases separating them. As DNA, the CDR3 is TGCAGTGCGCCGTTAGGAGCGTCCCGCGCAGATACGCAGTATTTT. Translation: CSAPLGASRADTQYF.

The rearrangement uses TRBV5-1 and TRBJ1-5; TRBD1 matches 10 bases. CDR1 is SGHRS and CDR2 is YFSETQ in the germline V gene. CDR3 length: 19 residues. With V trimmed by 4 bases and J by 0 bases, 13 bases remained unmatched. The CDR3 nucleotides read TGCGCCAGCAGCCCGGGACCGGGACAGGGGTCAAATAGCAATCAGCCCCAGCATTTT. This codes for CASSPGPGQGSNSNQPQHF.

The table lists this clonotype with many counts. The CDR3 here is CASSSAAPNTEAFF. The CDR3 region has the DNA TGTGCCAGCAGTTCGGCGGCCCCGAACACTGAAGCTTTCTTT. The J gene is TRBJ1-1, the V gene TRBV6-2 or TRBV6-3; D call uncertain. With 4 bases removed from V and 1 base from J, the gap between germline ends came to 10 bases. The CDR3 is 14 amino acids. Germline CDR1 and CDR2: MNHEY and SVGEGT.

This clonotype was recorded many times. The CDR3 sequence: CSVEVQLGGAFF. Here the CDR3 DNA reads TGCAGCGTTGAAGTCCAGTTAGGGGGAGCTTTCTTT. The chain has TRBV29-1 and TRBJ1-1, with D maybe TRBD1 (6 bases). From germline, CDR1 is SQVTM and CDR2 ANQGSEA. V was shortened by 1 base and J by 10 bases, with 13 bases between the two germline ends. The CDR3 runs to 12 residues.